This passage covers 5 T cell receptor beta chains from one sample sequenced in a study of Graves' ophthalmopathy and Graves' hyperthyroidism. As the template, RNA transcripts were used to amplify TCR beta CDR3 regions. RT-PCR with HTBI primers came first, then second-round multiplex PCR. TCRdb re-called the multiplex PCR reads with MiXCR, one entry per CDR3 protein. The data show under 400,000 distinct CDR3 sequences, with 15% to 20% seen just once and roughly an eighth held by the top ten. Sequencing was done on a sample of peripheral blood. The receptors were sampled from an adult man with Graves' ophthalmopathy.

This clonotype came up many times. The rearrangement joins TRBV4-1 to TRBJ2-5; tentatively, D is TRBD1 (5 bases). Germline V gives CDR1 MGHRA, CDR2 YSYEKL. The CDR3 covers 16 residues. V was shortened by 0 bases and J by 1 base, with 12 bases between the two germline ends. The CDR3 here is CASSQDRQGLQETQYF. The CDR3 bases are TGCGCCAGCAGCCAAGATCGCCAGGGCCTCCAAGAGACCCAGTACTTC.

V usage is TRBV16 and J usage is TRBJ1-2; D might be TRBD1 (5 bases). V was shortened by 3 bases and J by 4 bases, with 12 bases between the two germline ends. Germline V lookup: CDR1 KGHSY, CDR2 FQNENV. The CDR3 totals 14 residues. The CDR3 coding sequence is TGTGCCAGCAGCCATCCCGGGACTTCCTATGGCTACACCTTC. It yields the protein CASSHPGTSYGYTF.

The sample holds many counts of this clonotype. The chain recombines TRBV2 with TRBJ2-2; D is uncertain. The CDR3 is 16 residues long. Germline-derived CDR1 and CDR2 are SNHLY and FYNNEI. With 2 bases removed from V and 0 bases from J, the gap between germline ends came to 10 bases. CDR3 nucleotide sequence: TGTGCCAGCAGTGAAAAGAGGTTATCGAACACCGGGGAGCTGTTTTTT. Protein: CASSEKRLSNTGELFF.

This clonotype appeared once. The V gene is TRBV6-5, the J gene TRBJ2-2; 11 bases are shared with TRBD2. V shed 2 bases and J 5 bases; nucleotides not matched to a gene: 7. The CDR3 extends over 17 amino acids. Germline CDR1 is MNHEY and CDR2 is SVGAGI. CDR3 protein: CASSYPTSGAITGELFF. DNA of the CDR3: TGTGCCAGCAGTTACCCGACTAGCGGGGCGATTACCGGGGAGCTGTTTTTT.

This clonotype was seen repeatedly, ten times or more. The V and J genes are TRBV11-2 and TRBJ2-5, with 7 bases fitting TRBD2. Germline V gene lookup returns CDR1 SGHAT and CDR2 FQNNGV. V lost 5 bases, J lost 10 bases, and 10 bases stayed unmatched. The CDR3 loop spans 13 amino acids. The CDR3 protein is CASSPPGGWGQYF. CDR3 sequence (DNA): TGTGCCAGCAGCCCCCCGGGAGGCTGGGGCCAGTACTTC.